The present entry profiles one T cell receptor (beta chain) with its context. The record originates from a study of shared clonotypes between healthy human individuals. Measured with immunoSEQ multiplex PCR; TCRdb has only the in-frame clones, and not every one. The table shows over 950,000 clones, with 70% to 85% occurring only once. The CDR3 totals 14 residues. From germline, CDR1 is SGHRS and CDR2 YFSETQ. Trimming cost V 4 bases and J 7 bases, with 14 bases left between them. The rearrangement uses TRBV5-1 and TRBJ1-4; D is undetermined. Sequenced input: memory CD4+ T cells from PBMCs. Described subset: CD45RA-negative fraction. The receptor's source is a man younger than 35 in good health. Some clones in this sample may be carry-over from other donors' samples. CDR3 bases: TGCGCCAGCAGCATGACAAGGGAGGGTGAAAAACTGTTTTTT. Its protein is CASSMTREGEKLFF.